Below are 25 T cell receptor beta chains sequenced from a single sample in a study of cytomegalovirus exposure and HLA in healthy donors. Primers: 60 Vbeta forward and 13 Jbeta reverse. Assay: immunoSEQ multiplex PCR; the TCRdb copy retains only in-frame clones and omits some. The sample records 210,000 or so clones, 77% being singletons. The material sequenced was PBMCs. All receptors derive from a woman aged 60-70 years in good health and CMV-seropositive.

The V and J genes are TRBV6-6 and TRBJ1-5, with D perhaps TRBD1 (6 bases). This CDR3 is 16 amino acids long. V lost 0 bases to trimming and J lost 2 bases, with 11 bases between them. Germline CDR1 and CDR2: MNHNY and SVGAGI (reference sequence). This CDR3 is CASSYSTGYGNQPQHF. Written as DNA, the CDR3 is TGTGCCAGCAGTTACTCCACAGGGTACGGCAATCAGCCCCAGCATTTT.

V is TRBV9 and J is TRBJ2-6; TRBD1 matches at 11 bases. CDR3 size: 17 residues. J lost 2 bases, V lost 2 bases, and 3 bases had no gene match. Germline-derived CDR1 and CDR2 are SGDLS and YYNGEE. CDR3 region: CASSVGQGAPGANVLTF. DNA of the CDR3: TGTGCCAGCAGCGTTGGACAGGGGGCGCCTGGGGCCAACGTCCTGACTTTC.

The chain carries TRBV10-3 and TRBJ1-2, with D tentatively TRBD1 (5 bases). V was pared by 4 bases and J by 7 bases, with 16 bases between. This CDR3 is 14 amino acids long. Germline V lookup: CDR1 ENHRY, CDR2 SYGVKD. The CDR3 loop is CAISVAWGDTGYTF. The CDR3 nucleotides read TGTGCCATCAGTGTGGCCTGGGGGGATACTGGCTACACCTTC.

J is TRBJ1-1 and V is TRBV29-1; D is undetermined. The CDR3 runs to 15 residues. CDR1 is SQVTM and CDR2 is ANQGSEA in the germline V gene. V dropped 0 bases and J dropped 3 bases, with 14 bases sitting between them. The CDR3 loop reads CSVEDRRRVDTEAFF. The DNA of the CDR3 is TGCAGCGTTGAAGATCGTAGGAGAGTTGACACTGAAGCTTTCTTT.

Comment on this clone: Since the CDR3 does not end with the conserved phenylalanine or tryptophan, this likely comes from a read error. The V gene is TRBV4-1, the J gene TRBJ2-2; D gene unclear. CDR3 length: 12 amino acids. The V gene's germline CDR1 is MGHRA and CDR2 YSYEKL. V lost 4 bases, J lost 7 bases, and 7 bases lay in between. The CDR3 spells CASSLWGGELFS. The CDR3, as DNA: TGCGCCAGCAGCCTTTGGGGCGGGGAGCTGTTTTCT.

The chain has TRBV7-9 and TRBJ1-6; D is undetermined. Trimming pared 1 base from V and 7 bases from J, leaving 8 bases between. Germline V gene data show CDR1 as SEHNR and CDR2 as FQNEAQ (reference sequence). The CDR3 runs 14 residues. The DNA of the CDR3 is TGTGCCAGCAGCTTAGACACAGCCAATTCACCCCTCCACTTT. This gives the protein CASSLDTANSPLHF.

The J gene is TRBJ1-3, the V gene TRBV7-6; TRBD1 matches 7 bases. V lost 1 base, J lost 4 bases, and 10 bases stayed unmatched. This CDR3 is 17 amino acids long. CDR1 is SGHVS, CDR2 FNYEAQ, per germline. DNA of the CDR3: TGTGCCAGCAGCTTAGGGACAGGCCGAACTTCGGGAAACACCATATATTTT. Translating it yields CASSLGTGRTSGNTIYF.

About this clone: Germline is not matched at one junction end, which may reflect a read error. The chain uses TRBV27 and TRBJ1-4, with D possibly being TRBD1 (5 bases). CDR3 size: 15 residues. In germline, CDR1 is MNHEY, CDR2 SMNVEV (reference sequence). The DNA for the CDR3 is TGTGCCAGCAGGCAGGGCTCCCCAACTAATGAAAAACCGTTTTTT. Its protein product is CASRQGSPTNEKPFF.

The chain joins TRBV7-2 to TRBJ2-5; 11 bases match TRBD1. The CDR3 totals 14 residues. In germline, CDR1 is SGHTA, CDR2 FQGNSA. After removal of 4 bases from V and 6 bases from J, the junction contained 4 bases not matched to a gene. The chain's CDR3 is CASSSGQGAKTQYF. DNA of the CDR3: TGTGCCAGCAGCTCCGGACAGGGGGCGAAGACCCAGTACTTC.

The chain carries TRBV7-9 and TRBJ2-3, with D hard to call. Germline loops: CDR1 SEHNR, CDR2 FQNEAQ (reference sequence). The germline V and J ends were trimmed by 4 bases and 2 bases, with 4 bases remaining between them. The CDR3 has 12 residues. The CDR3 region is CASSSSTDTQYF. The CDR3 region has the DNA TGTGCCAGCAGCTCCTCCACAGATACGCAGTATTTT.

The genes are TRBV5-1 and TRBJ1-6, with 7 bases that match TRBD1. Trimming cost V 0 bases and J 7 bases; bases outside gene matches: 7. The CDR3 totals 16 residues. Germline CDR1 and CDR2: SGHRS and YFSETQ. CDR3 in DNA: TGCGCCAGCAGCTTGGAAGGGCCGGGACAGAATTCACCCCTCCACTTT. It is translated as CASSLEGPGQNSPLHF.

This chain connects TRBV28 to TRBJ1-2, with unresolved D. Germline CDR1 MDHEN, CDR2 SYDVKM. This CDR3 has 13 amino acids. Trimming shortened V by 8 bases and J by 5 bases, and 15 bases separated the two germline ends. DNA of the CDR3: TGTGCCAGCCAAAACAGTGACGAATATGGCTACACCTTC. This sequence encodes CASQNSDEYGYTF.

V usage is TRBV19 and J usage is TRBJ1-2; D perhaps matches TRBD1 (5 bases). Germline-derived CDR1 and CDR2 are LNHDA and SQIVND (reference sequence). The CDR3 is 14 amino acids. V was clipped by 1 base and J by 3 bases, with 9 bases between them. The CDR3 DNA reads TGTGCCAGTAGTATAGCTGGGGACTACTATGGCTACACCTTC. As protein: CASSIAGDYYGYTF.

The chain employs TRBV25-1 and TRBJ1-1; 8 bases match TRBD1. This CDR3 contains 14 residues. V lost 3 bases, J lost 4 bases, and 4 bases stayed unmatched. Germline CDR1 MGHDK, CDR2 SYGVNS. In DNA form, the CDR3 reads TGTGCCAGCAGTGACCCGGACAGGGTCACTGAAGCTTTCTTT. Translating gives CASSDPDRVTEAFF.

V gene TRBV6-1 combines with J gene TRBJ1-2; TRBD1 agrees at 8 bases. This CDR3 contains 14 residues. Germline V gives CDR1 MNHNS, CDR2 SASEGT. With V trimmed by 8 bases and J by 4 bases, 9 bases remained unmatched. The CDR3 sequence: CASDLGQGTYGYTF. The CDR3 bases are TGTGCCAGCGATTTAGGACAGGGAACCTATGGCTACACCTTC.

The CDR3 spells CASSQDVGSGNTIYF. The CDR3 DNA follows: TGTGCCAGCAGCCAAGATGTCGGCTCTGGAAACACCATATATTTT. The chain employs TRBV4-2 and TRBJ1-3, with D unresolved. Per germline, CDR1 LGHNA and CDR2 YNFKEQ. The CDR3 is made up of 15 amino acids. V was trimmed by 0 bases and J by 0 bases, leaving 6 bases between them.

The chain employs TRBV4-1 and TRBJ2-3, with TRBD2 matching 9 bases. The CDR3 sequence is 15 residues long. Germline CDR1 reads MGHRA; CDR2 reads YSYEKL. The junction had 6 bases not matched to a gene; V was cut back by 4 bases and J by 4 bases. This chain's CDR3 is CASSPAGGMADTQYF. DNA of the CDR3: TGCGCCAGCAGCCCAGCGGGAGGAATGGCAGATACGCAGTATTTT.

The V call is TRBV5-1, the J call TRBJ1-4; the D gene is possibly TRBD1 (6 bases). CDR1 is SGHRS, CDR2 YFSETQ, per germline. V lost 5 bases to trimming and J lost 0 bases, with 11 bases between them. There are 15 residues in the CDR3. The CDR3 sequence: CASRQGETTNEKLFF. CDR3 bases: TGCGCCAGCAGACAGGGTGAAACAACTAATGAAAAACTGTTTTTT.

This chain connects TRBV19 to TRBJ1-2; 8 bases line up with TRBD1. V trimming: 6 bases; J trimming: 2 bases; junction bases outside the gene matches: 5. Germline CDR1 is LNHDA and CDR2 is SQIVND (reference sequence). The CDR3 loop spans 14 amino acids. The CDR3: CASSHRDRNYGYTF. DNA for the CDR3: TGTGCCAGTAGCCACCGGGACAGGAACTATGGCTACACCTTC.

The CDR3 is CAWSVTGQGANQPQHF. Here the CDR3 DNA reads TGTGCCTGGAGTGTAACGGGACAGGGGGCGAACCAGCCCCAGCATTTT. V is TRBV30 and J is TRBJ1-5; 12 bases are a match to TRBD1. CDR1 GTSNPN and CDR2 SVGIG come from the germline V gene (reference sequence). The V and J ends lost 0 bases and 7 bases, in that order; junction bases with no gene match: 7. The CDR3 covers 16 residues.

This chain connects TRBV9 to TRBJ2-7; maybe TRBD2 (6 bases). From germline, CDR1 is SGDLS and CDR2 YYNGEE. The CDR3 totals 15 residues. V was trimmed by 0 bases and J by 1 base, leaving 11 bases between them. The CDR3 sequence is CASSVGLGVSYEQYF. DNA of the CDR3: TGTGCCAGCAGCGTAGGACTAGGTGTATCCTACGAGCAGTACTTC.

The rearrangement uses TRBV19 and TRBJ1-2; 10 positions match TRBD1. The V segment lost 2 bases and the J segment 6 bases; nucleotides outside the gene matches: 9. The CDR3 sequence is 16 residues long. Germline CDR1 is LNHDA and CDR2 is SQIVND (reference sequence). CDR3 coding DNA: TGTGCCAGTAGTATACGGTGGACAGGGGGACGCGATGGCTACACCTTC. It is translated as CASSIRWTGGRDGYTF.

The rearrangement joins TRBV5-8 to TRBJ1-6; 7 bases agree with TRBD1. CDR1 SGHTS and CDR2 YDEGEE come from the germline V gene. The CDR3 consists of 16 residues. V dropped 4 bases and J dropped 12; count of bases not matched to a gene: 16. The CDR3 DNA follows: TGTGCCAGCAGCCAACACTTGGGGACAGTGGGGGTACCCCTCCACTTT. Translating it yields CASSQHLGTVGVPLHF.

This chain connects TRBV7-9 to TRBJ2-1; TRBD2 aligns across 12 bases. CDR1 is SEHNR, CDR2 FQNEAQ, per germline (reference sequence). The CDR3 runs to 15 residues. With 5 bases clipped from V and 6 bases from J, the junction kept 5 bases outside the gene matches. Here the CDR3 reads CASSRTSGEINEQFF. The CDR3 DNA follows: TGTGCCAGCAGCCGGACTAGCGGGGAGATCAATGAGCAGTTCTTC.

The genes are TRBV4-3 and TRBJ2-2; D is possibly TRBD2 (6 bases). Germline V lookup: CDR1 LGHNA, CDR2 YSLEER. The CDR3 is 18 residues long. V was shortened by 1 base and J by 0 bases, with 15 bases between the two germline ends. CDR3 sequence: CASSQAPWGTANTGELFF. DNA of the CDR3: TGCGCCAGCAGCCAAGCCCCCTGGGGGACTGCGAACACCGGGGAGCTGTTTTTT.